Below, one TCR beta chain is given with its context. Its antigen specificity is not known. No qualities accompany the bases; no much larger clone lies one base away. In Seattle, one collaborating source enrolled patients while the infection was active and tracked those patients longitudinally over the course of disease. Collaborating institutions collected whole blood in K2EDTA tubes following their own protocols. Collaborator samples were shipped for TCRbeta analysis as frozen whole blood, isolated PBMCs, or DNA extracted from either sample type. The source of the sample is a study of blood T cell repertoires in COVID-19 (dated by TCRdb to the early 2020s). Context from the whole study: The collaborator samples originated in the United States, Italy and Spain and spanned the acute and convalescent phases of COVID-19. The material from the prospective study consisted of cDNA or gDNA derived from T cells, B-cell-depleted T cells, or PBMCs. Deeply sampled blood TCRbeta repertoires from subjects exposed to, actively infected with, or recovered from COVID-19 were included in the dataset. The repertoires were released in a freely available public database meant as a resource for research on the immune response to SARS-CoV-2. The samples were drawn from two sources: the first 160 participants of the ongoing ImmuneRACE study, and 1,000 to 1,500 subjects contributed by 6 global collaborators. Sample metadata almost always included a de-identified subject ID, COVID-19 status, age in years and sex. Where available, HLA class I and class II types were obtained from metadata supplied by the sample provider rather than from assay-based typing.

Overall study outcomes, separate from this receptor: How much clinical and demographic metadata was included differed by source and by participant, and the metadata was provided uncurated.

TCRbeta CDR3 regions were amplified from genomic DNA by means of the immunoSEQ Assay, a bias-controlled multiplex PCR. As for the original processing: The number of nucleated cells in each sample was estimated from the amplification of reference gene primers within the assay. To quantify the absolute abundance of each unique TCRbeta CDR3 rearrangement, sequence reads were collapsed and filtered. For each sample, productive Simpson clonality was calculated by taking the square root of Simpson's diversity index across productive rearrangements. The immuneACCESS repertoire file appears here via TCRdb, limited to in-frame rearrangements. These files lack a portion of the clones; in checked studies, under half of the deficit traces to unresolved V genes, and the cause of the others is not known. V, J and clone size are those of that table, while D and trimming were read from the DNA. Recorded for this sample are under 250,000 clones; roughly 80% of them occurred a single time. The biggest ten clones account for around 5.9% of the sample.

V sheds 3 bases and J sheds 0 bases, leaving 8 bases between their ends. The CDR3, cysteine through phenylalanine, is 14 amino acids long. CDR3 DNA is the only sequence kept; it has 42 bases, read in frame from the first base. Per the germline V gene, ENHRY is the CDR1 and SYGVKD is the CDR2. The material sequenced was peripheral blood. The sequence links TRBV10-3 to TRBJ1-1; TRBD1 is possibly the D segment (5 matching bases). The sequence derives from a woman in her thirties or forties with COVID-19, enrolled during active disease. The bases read TGTGCCATCAGTGATAAGGGGATGAACACTGAAGCTTTCTTT. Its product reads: CAISDKGMNTEAFF.